These 2 T cell receptor beta chains were sequenced from one sample in a study of T cell repertoires in ileal Crohn's disease. Clones were sequenced by immunoSEQ multiplex PCR, and TCRdb holds only the in-frame ones, with some missing. The table shows around 14,000 clones, with about 70% occurring only once. Sequencing input: ileal tissue. These receptors all come from an adult with Crohn's disease.

This clone was seen a handful of times. The chain combines TRBV27 with TRBJ1-2, with 12 bases matching TRBD1. V lost 3 bases and J lost 4; bases outside the gene matches: 12. CDR3 length: 18 amino acids. Germline CDR1 MNHEY, CDR2 SMNVEV (reference sequence). The CDR3 DNA follows: TGTGCCAGCAGTTTCGGGCCGGGACAGGGGGCCCGGGGCTATGGCTACACCTTC. Translated: CASSFGPGQGARGYGYTF.

The chain uses TRBV6-6 and TRBJ1-2; D is unresolved. Looked up from germline, CDR1 is MNHNY and CDR2 is SVGAGI (reference sequence). Trimming took off 6 bases at V and 4 bases at J, with 15 bases between the two ends. The CDR3 spans 14 residues. The CDR3 here is CASSRDGDIYGYTF. The CDR3, as DNA: TGTGCCAGCAGCCGCGATGGCGATATCTATGGCTACACCTTC.